Listed below are T cell receptor beta chains from one sample, sequenced in a study of identical twins. TCRdb recomputed calls from the 5' RACE reads with MiXCR, one row per CDR3 protein. The repertoire holds 280,000 or so distinct CDR3 sequences, with 6.5% to 9.5% as singletons. The same specimen was also included in a second study, on yellow fever vaccine responses in identical twins.

The specimen sequenced was memory (CD45RO+) T cells sorted from blood. The receptors stem from a woman under 30 in good health. Both conserved end residues are part of each CDR3. A D gene is named only where the DNA matches it firmly. Size is omitted from some rows. Given values are once, few, many or a class for expanded clones.

cdr3_nt | cdr3_aa | j_call | v_call | clone_size | d_call
TGTGCCAGCAGTGATGGACAGGGGATCAATCAGCCCCAGCATTTT | CASSDGQGINQPQHF | TRBJ1-5 | TRBV25-1 | . | TRBD1
TGTGCCAGCAGTGATAATGTCCCCTACAATGAGCAGTTCTTC | CASSDNVPYNEQFF | TRBJ2-1 | TRBV6-1 | . | .
TGTGCCACCAGTGATTTGGGCAGGGAACGCGATGAGCAGTTCTTC | CATSDLGRERDEQFF | TRBJ2-1 | TRBV24-1 | many | .
TGTGCCAGCAGTAAGGGACTAGCGGTCTACAATGAGCAGTTCTTC | CASSKGLAVYNEQFF | TRBJ2-1 | TRBV3-1 | few | TRBD2
TGTGCCAGCAATCCCGACAGGGTGGGATTGGGTACGCAGTATTTT | CASNPDRVGLGTQYF | TRBJ2-3 | TRBV12-3/TRBV12-4 | many | TRBD1
TGCAGCGTTGAAGGACTCTCTAGCGGGAGGACAGATACGCAGTATTTT | CSVEGLSSGRTDTQYF | TRBJ2-3 | TRBV29-1 | . | TRBD2
TGTGCCAGCAGCTCCCAGGGGGGGGACCCCTATGGCTACACCTTC | CASSSQGGDPYGYTF | TRBJ1-2 | TRBV11-2 | few | TRBD1
TGTGCCAGCAGTTCCCTCGACAGTAGCTCCTACGAGCAGTACTTC | CASSSLDSSSYEQYF | TRBJ2-7 | TRBV6-5 | . | .
TGTGCCAGCAGCTTACGGACAGAAAACAATGAGCAGTTCTTC | CASSLRTENNEQFF | TRBJ2-1 | TRBV11-1 | . | .
TGTGCCAGCCAGACGGGAGATCGGGCCGGGGAGCTGTTTTTT | CASQTGDRAGELFF | TRBJ2-2 | TRBV9 | many | .
TGTGCCAGCAGCCAGGAGAGGGCGGTGGTCGGAGGCTACACCTTC | CASSQERAVVGGYTF | TRBJ1-2 | TRBV7-8 | few | .
TGTGCCTGCAGCCCCGGACTAGCGGGGGGGCGAAGTGAGACCCAGTACTTC | CACSPGLAGGRSETQYF | TRBJ2-5 | TRBV12-3/TRBV12-4 | . | TRBD2
TGCAGCGTTGTGCGGGGTCGGGATGAGCAGTTCTTC | CSVVRGRDEQFF | TRBJ2-1 | TRBV29-1 | . | .
TGTGCCAGCAGCTTCCAGGGGCAGGGCGTCAACGTCCTGACTTTC | CASSFQGQGVNVLTF | TRBJ2-6 | TRBV7-9 | . | .
TGTGCCAGTAGATTTTCAGAGTATGGCTACACCTTC | CASRFSEYGYTF | TRBJ1-2 | TRBV19 | few | .
TGCGCCAGCAGCACCCCCAGGGGGGACCACACAGATACGCAGTATTTT | CASSTPRGDHTDTQYF | TRBJ2-3 | TRBV5-1 | few | .
TGCGCCAGCAGCCCCGGGACACCCACAGATACGCAGTATTTT | CASSPGTPTDTQYF | TRBJ2-3 | TRBV5-1 | many | .
TGCGCCAGCAGTGAGTCTGGGGGGGGTTCGGCCCAGCATTTT | CASSESGGGSAQHF | TRBJ1-5 | TRBV10-2 | many | .
TGTGCCTGCAGCAATACCCGGGCCCAAAGATCGGAGACCCAGTACTTC | CACSNTRAQRSETQYF | TRBJ2-5 | TRBV3-1 | . | .
TGTGCCAGCAGCCTGACTGCCAGCTTCGGTGGCTACACCTTC | CASSLTASFGGYTF | TRBJ1-2 | TRBV2 | . | .
TGCGCCAGCAGGGTCGGGGGGACTAATGAAAAACTGTTTTTT | CASRVGGTNEKLFF | TRBJ1-4 | TRBV5-1 | few | .
TGTGCCAGCAGCCGGCTAGACAATGAGCAGCTCTTC | CASSRLDNEQLF | TRBJ2-1 | TRBV6-5 | . | .
TGTGCCAGCAGCGTTGCCGGGACACAGACCCAGTACTTC | CASSVAGTQTQYF | TRBJ2-5 | TRBV7-8 | few | .
TGTGCCATCAGTGAGTCCACAGGTACCTACGAGCAGTACTTC | CAISESTGTYEQYF | TRBJ2-7 | TRBV10-3 | few | .
TGCGCCAGCAGTGAGTCGGGGGGATGGAGCGGGATACACTACACCGGGGAGCTGTTTTTT | CASSESGGWSGIHYTGELFF | TRBJ2-2 | TRBV10-1 | . | TRBD2
TGTGCCAGCTCAAAACAGGATAATTCACCCCTCCACTTT | CASSKQDNSPLHF | TRBJ1-6 | TRBV18 | . | .
TGTGCCAGCAGCCCTTTGCCTAGCGGGGGCCGGGAGACCCAGTACTTC | CASSPLPSGGRETQYF | TRBJ2-5 | TRBV7-9 | . | TRBD2
TGTGCCAGCAGCGTACAGAGGGCAGCGAACACTGAAGCTTTCTTT | CASSVQRAANTEAFF | TRBJ1-1 | TRBV9 | many | .
TGTGCTAGTGGTTTGTCAGGGATCAACAATGAGCAGTTCTTC | CASGLSGINNEQFF | TRBJ2-1 | TRBV12-5 | few | .
TGTGCCAGCAGGGGCCTTTGGGGGAGAAGGGAAAATGAGCAGTTCTTC | CASRGLWGRRENEQFF | TRBJ2-1 | TRBV6-1 | . | .
TGTGCCAGCAGCACCGGACAGGGGTACAATGCGAAGCAGTTCTTC | CASSTGQGYNAKQFF | TRBJ2-1 | TRBV7-7 | many | TRBD1
TGTGCCACCAGCAGAGGACTACAGGGTAACGAGCAGTACTTC | CATSRGLQGNEQYF | TRBJ2-7 | TRBV15 | . | .
TGTGCCAGCAGCTCCACGATGGACAGGGATAATAATGGAAACATTCAGTACTTC | CASSSTMDRDNNGNIQYF | TRBJ2-4 | TRBV11-3 | . | TRBD1
TGCGCCAGCAGCTTCGGACTAGCGGGAAACACCGGGGAGCTGTTTTTT | CASSFGLAGNTGELFF | TRBJ2-2 | TRBV5-1 | many | TRBD2
TGCGCCAGCAGCTTGAGGGTGAGGACAGATACGCAGTATTTT | CASSLRVRTDTQYF | TRBJ2-3 | TRBV5-1 | . | .